Sequencing of this TCR beta chain was carried out in a study of blood T cell repertoires in COVID-19. In the authors' methods: Using reference gene primer amplification, nucleated cell counts were estimated. Only in-frame clones appear in the TCRdb table, and some are missing; sequencing was by immunoSEQ multiplex PCR. The DNA gave D and trimming, while V, J and clone size come from that table. The data show about 400,000 clones, with approximately 86% seen just once and 7.1% held by the top ten. V was shortened by 4 bases and J by 4 bases, with 10 bases between the two germline ends. The CDR3 runs to 13 residues. CDR1 is SGHVS, CDR2 FNYEAQ, per germline. This clone was observed a handful of times.

What was sequenced was peripheral blood. The V gene is TRBV7-6, the J gene TRBJ2-5; no clear D. The TCR originated in a woman aged 60-75 years with COVID-19, enrolled during active disease. The CDR3 nucleotides read TGTGCCAGCAGCTACGCGTTCATAGAGACCCAGTACTTC. This codes for CASSYAFIETQYF.